The sequence of this TCR beta chain was determined in a study of vaccination and CD4 T cells after COVID-19. Turning to the study itself: The interval from dose two to post-vaccine sampling had a median of approximately 73 days, and it ranged from 14 to 241.

Germline V gives CDR1 SGHRS, CDR2 YFSETQ. CDR3 size: 15 residues. Trimming stripped 5 bases from V and 3 bases from J, with 17 bases between. Concerning this clonotype: What it recognizes is unknown.

Treatment here: roughly 11-day PBMC culture with coronavirus spike peptide pools or control peptides (ViraFEST assay). Harvesting of the unexposed donor's CD4+ T cells predated the COVID-19 pandemic (2011-2018). The authors swapped half the medium for fresh IL-2 medium on days 3 and 7. Probing of unexposed-donor CD4+ T cells with SARS-CoV-2 S/N and four cold-coronavirus spikes was done, cells permitting. Sequencing of DNA taken from cultured CD4+ T cells relied on the Oncomine TCR Beta short-read assay. One entry per CDR3 protein, called by TCRdb with MiXCR from the PCR reads. Among about 7,500 distinct CDR3 sequences listed, 39% were seen once.

This TCR came from a human donor in good health. The V and J genes are TRBV5-1 and TRBJ1-1, with D possibly matching TRBD1 (5 bases). Sequencing used CD4+ T cells from blood, cultured in vitro. This chain's CDR3 is CASSRDPGRDTEAFF. The CDR3 region has the DNA TGCGCCAGCAGTCGGGACCCCGGACGGGACACTGAAGCTTTCTTT.